Each of the 32 T cell receptor beta chains below was sequenced from the same sample in a study of response to subunit inactivated influenza vaccine. TCRdb passed the RT-PCR reads through MiXCR, listing each CDR3 protein once. The data hold under 200,000 distinct CDR3 sequences, with roughly 11% observed a single time. The source material was non-naive T cells sorted from PBMCs, sampled about 40 days after vaccination. All receptors derive from a man aged 45 to 65 who received an inactivated influenza vaccine.

The chain uses TRBV20-1 and TRBJ1-2, with TRBD1 identical over 8 bases. The V gene end was trimmed by 8 bases and the J gene end by 7 bases; junction bases not matched to a gene: 15. Germline CDR1 and CDR2: DFQATT and SNEGSKA (reference sequence). CDR3 length: 14 residues. The CDR3 protein is CSLPLDRGRGGYTF. The CDR3 DNA follows: TGCAGTTTACCTCTTGACAGGGGCAGGGGTGGCTACACCTTC.

In its sample, this clonotype was seen many times. V usage is TRBV28 and J usage is TRBJ2-7, with 11 bases fitting TRBD2. The V segment lost 10 bases and the J segment 2 bases; nucleotides outside the gene matches: 16. This CDR3 spans 17 amino acids. Germline V gene sequence: CDR1 MDHEN, CDR2 SYDVKM. The CDR3 DNA follows: TGTGCCACCAACCCGGGACTAGCGGAGCCAAGAACCTACGAGCAGTACTTC. Its translation: CATNPGLAEPRTYEQYF.

This clonotype has just a few counts. The V call is TRBV5-1, the J call TRBJ2-2, with TRBD2 matching over 8 bases. The CDR3 covers 17 residues. The V gene end was trimmed by 5 bases and the J gene end by 6 bases; junction bases not matched to a gene: 15. In germline, CDR1 is SGHRS, CDR2 YFSETQ. The CDR3 protein is CASSPKAGVSYSGELFF. CDR3 bases: TGCGCCAGCAGTCCTAAAGCGGGAGTTAGTTATTCCGGGGAGCTGTTTTTT.

This chain's CDR3 is CASSGTGTSGGRPETQYF. CDR3 nucleotides: TGTGCCAGCAGTGGAACCGGGACTAGCGGGGGACGACCAGAGACCCAGTACTTC. This chain uses TRBV2 with TRBJ2-5, with 14 bases identical to TRBD2. The CDR3 length is 18 residues. V dropped 4 bases and J dropped 4; count of bases not matched to a gene: 11. Germline V lookup: CDR1 SNHLY, CDR2 FYNNEI.

At least ten counts were recorded for this clonotype. This chain joins TRBV14 and TRBJ1-6; tentative D call: TRBD1 (6 bases). The CDR3 covers 13 residues. The germline V gene encodes CDR1 SGHDN and CDR2 FVKESK. Deletions cut 4 bases from V and 7 bases from J, with 8 bases between. The CDR3 DNA reads as TGTGCCAGCAGCCGACAGGCAAATTCACCCCTCCACTTT. Amino acids: CASSRQANSPLHF.

This clonotype was observed a handful of times. The V and J genes are TRBV24-1 and TRBJ2-1; no definite D call. V was trimmed by 0 bases and J by 9 bases, leaving 8 bases between them. This CDR3 is built from 13 residues. CDR1 KGHDR and CDR2 SFDVKD come from the germline V gene. The CDR3 region is CATSDLAHTEQFF. The CDR3 region has the DNA TGTGCCACCAGTGATTTGGCCCATACTGAGCAGTTCTTC.

This clonotype showed up many times. This rearrangement joins TRBV29-1 to TRBJ1-6; the D is unclear. The CDR3 runs 11 residues. V lost 4 bases to trimming and J lost 10 bases, with 8 bases between them. The germline V gene has CDR1 SQVTM and CDR2 ANQGSEA. The CDR3 region has the DNA TGCAGCGTTGCGAGGGTATCACCCCTCCACTTT. Translating gives CSVARVSPLHF.

There are a few counts of this clonotype. The genes are TRBV11-2 and TRBJ2-1; 9 nucleotides align to TRBD2. Germline V gene lookup returns CDR1 SGHAT and CDR2 FQNNGV. V trimming: 5 bases; J trimming: 4 bases; junction bases outside the gene matches: 18. The CDR3 runs to 19 residues. This chain's CDR3 is CASSDGLVGVSGRYNEQFF. In nucleotides, the CDR3 is TGTGCCAGCAGCGACGGGTTAGTAGGAGTCAGCGGGAGGTACAATGAGCAGTTCTTC.

This clonotype came up many times. V is TRBV12-3 or TRBV12-4 and J is TRBJ2-2, with D maybe TRBD2 (6 bases). The CDR3 totals 14 residues. V was pared by 2 bases and J by 7 bases, with 11 bases between. The CDR3 loop is CASSLRQGGGELFF. The CDR3 region has the DNA TGTGCCAGCAGTTTACGGCAGGGAGGCGGGGAGCTGTTTTTT.

This clonotype occurred many times. This rearrangement joins TRBV29-1 to TRBJ2-1; D is possibly TRBD1 (5 bases). The germline V gene encodes CDR1 SQVTM and CDR2 ANQGSEA. The length of the CDR3 is 12 residues. Trimming shortened V by 6 bases and J by 4 bases, and 10 bases separated the two germline ends. The CDR3 nucleotides read TGCAGCGTCTTGACAGCTTACAATGAGCAGTTCTTC. Protein: CSVLTAYNEQFF.

This clonotype was seen a few times. The chain carries TRBV7-6 and TRBJ2-7, with a possible D match to TRBD2 (6 bases). V was clipped by 6 bases and J by 6 bases, with 15 bases between them. Germline V gene sequence: CDR1 SGHVS, CDR2 FNYEAQ. The CDR3 has 13 amino acids. The CDR3 loop is CASSTVDGGEQYF. The CDR3 DNA reads as TGTGCCAGCAGTACCGTCGACGGGGGCGAGCAGTACTTC.

This clonotype was found a few times. The rearrangement joins TRBV20-1 to TRBJ1-2, with D perhaps matching TRBD1 (6 bases). Trimming cost V 3 bases and J 14 bases, with 13 bases left between them. Germline values: CDR1 DFQATT, CDR2 SNEGSKA (reference sequence). The CDR3 is made up of 10 amino acids. CDR3 nucleotides: TGCAGTGCTAGCGGGGACACCTTTACCTTC. It encodes CSASGDTFTF.

The genes are TRBV6-2 or TRBV6-3 and TRBJ1-5; no definite D call. Trimming removed 6 bases from V and 5 bases from J, with 8 bases in between. CDR1 and CDR2 (germline): MNHEY, SVGEGT. This CDR3 region has 12 residues. DNA of the CDR3: TGTGCCAGCAGGCACGGGGATCAGCCCCAGCATTTT. It encodes CASRHGDQPQHF.

This clonotype was picked up a small number of times. V is TRBV6-2 or TRBV6-3 and J is TRBJ2-2, with D unresolved. Germline CDR1 MNHEY, CDR2 SVGEGT. V lost 6 bases to trimming and J lost 4 bases, with 12 bases between them. The CDR3 sequence is 14 residues long. The CDR3 region is CASRPQSTTGELFF. The CDR3 DNA sequence: TGTGCCAGCAGACCCCAATCGACCACCGGGGAGCTGTTTTTT.

This clonotype was seen a handful of times. The genes are TRBV7-9 and TRBJ2-2, with D tentatively TRBD2 (6 bases). This CDR3 contains 16 residues. Germline V CDR1 and CDR2: SEHNR, FQNEAQ (reference sequence). V lost 1 base and J 4 bases, leaving 13 bases between the germline ends. CDR3 sequence (DNA): TGTGCCAGCAGCTTAGTAGGAGGGACGAGCACCGGGGAGCTGTTTTTT. Amino acids: CASSLVGGTSTGELFF.

The rearrangement uses TRBV20-1 and TRBJ2-7; the match to TRBD1 covers 12 bases. V was clipped by 1 base and J by 0 bases; unmatched bases: 4. The CDR3 runs 16 residues. Per the germline V gene, CDR1 is DFQATT and CDR2 is SNEGSKA (reference sequence). The CDR3 nucleotides read TGCAGTGCTAGAGGGGGGGGACAGGGGGCCTCCTACGAGCAGTACTTC. Protein sequence: CSARGGGQGASYEQYF.

At least ten counts were recorded for this clonotype. J is TRBJ2-5 and V is TRBV7-2; D uncertain. The V gene's germline CDR1 is SGHTA and CDR2 FQGNSA. This CDR3 spans 14 amino acids. V was clipped by 7 bases and J by 1 base, with 13 bases between them. For the CDR3, the DNA is TGTGCCAGCAACCAGCAGAATCTCCAAGAGACCCAGTACTTC. As protein: CASNQQNLQETQYF.

The rearrangement links TRBV5-1 to TRBJ2-2, with D perhaps TRBD1 or TRBD2 (6 bases each). CDR1 and CDR2 from the germline V gene are SGHRS and YFSETQ. Trimming removed 6 bases at V and 6 bases at J, with 18 bases between. The CDR3 extends over 15 amino acids. The CDR3 DNA sequence: TGCGCCAGCATGAGCCAAGGGGGGTCGGCCGGGGAGCTGTTTTTT. It translates to CASMSQGGSAGELFF. The full variable domain, in which reference TRBV5-1 and TRBJ2-2 provide the parts outside the CDR3, is KAGVTQTPRYLIKTRGQQVTLSCSPISGHRSVSWYQQTPGQGLQFLFEYFSETQRNKGNFPGRFSGRQFSNSRSEMNVSTLELGDSALYLCASMSQGGSAGELFFGEGSRLTVL.

The chain joins TRBV20-1 to TRBJ1-1; D is perhaps TRBD1 (6 bases). The ends were cut back, 5 bases at V and 3 bases at J, with 16 bases in the middle. The CDR3 extends over 14 amino acids. Germline values: CDR1 DFQATT, CDR2 SNEGSKA (reference sequence). Here the CDR3 DNA reads TGCAGTGCTCAACCTACAGGGCTGGACACTGAAGCTTTCTTT. Amino acids: CSAQPTGLDTEAFF.

This clonotype was recorded at least ten times. A much more abundant neighbour one base away suggests this may be a read error. The CDR3 sequence is CASSLPDTQYF. The CDR3 bases are TGTGCCAGCAGCTTACCAGATACGCAGTATTTT. The gene calls are TRBV7-2 and TRBJ2-3; unclear D gene. This CDR3 is 11 amino acids long. Trimming removed 2 bases at V and 4 bases at J, with 1 base between. Germline assignment: CDR1 SGHTA and CDR2 FQGNSA.

In its sample, this clonotype was seen many times. The chain has TRBV11-2 and TRBJ1-2; D is undetermined. The germline CDR1 and CDR2 sequences are SGHAT and FQNNGV. The CDR3 is made up of 14 amino acids. The V and J ends lost 1 base and 0 bases respectively, with 6 bases between them. The CDR3 DNA is TGTGCCAGCAGCTTAGCCCCGGCTAACTATGGCTACACCTTC. Translation: CASSLAPANYGYTF.

This clonotype was observed a few times. The chain carries TRBV5-1 and TRBJ2-2; 8 positions match TRBD1. The junction had 13 bases not matched to a gene; V was cut back by 4 bases and J by 5 bases. From germline, CDR1 is SGHRS and CDR2 YFSETQ. The CDR3 sequence is 17 residues long. CDR3 amino acids: CASSPGQVNPRTGELFF. The CDR3 bases are TGCGCCAGCAGCCCGGGACAGGTCAACCCCCGGACCGGGGAGCTGTTTTTT.

This clonotype was observed at least ten times. The chain carries TRBV4-3 and TRBJ1-1; D unresolved. Germline V gives CDR1 LGHNA, CDR2 YSLEER. The CDR3 is 17 residues long. V was trimmed by 0 bases and J by 5 bases, leaving 19 bases between them. The CDR3 region has the DNA TGCGCCAGCAGCCAAGATTCGGGGAAAGGGCCGGGGACTGAAGCTTTCTTT. Encoded protein: CASSQDSGKGPGTEAFF.

This clonotype was picked up many times. The rearrangement joins TRBV20-1 to TRBJ1-6, with D perhaps TRBD1 (5 bases). V was trimmed by 0 bases and J by 6 bases, leaving 15 bases between them. CDR1 and CDR2 from the germline V gene are DFQATT and SNEGSKA (reference sequence). The CDR3 is 16 residues long. The CDR3: CSARDHRQPGNSPLHF. As DNA, the CDR3 is TGCAGTGCTAGAGATCATCGACAGCCCGGTAATTCACCCCTCCACTTT.

CDR3 sequence: CASSLGTGGAYGYTF. The CDR3 coding sequence is TGTGCCAGCAGTTTGGGGACAGGGGGCGCTTATGGCTACACCTTC. This sequence joins TRBV27 and TRBJ1-2; 12 nucleotides agree with TRBD1. Germline CDR1 and CDR2: MNHEY and SMNVEV (reference sequence). CDR3 length equals 15 residues. The V and J ends lost 3 bases and 5 bases, in that order; junction bases with no gene match: 4.

The J gene is TRBJ1-2, the V gene TRBV7-2, with no clear D. In germline, CDR1 is SGHTA, CDR2 FQGNSA. Trimming pared 3 bases from V and 4 bases from J, leaving 9 bases between. This CDR3 comprises 13 residues. As DNA, the CDR3 is TGTGCCAGCAGCTTTGGGAGATTCTATGGCTACACCTTC. Translation gives CASSFGRFYGYTF. Filled out from reference TRBV7-2 and TRBJ1-2, the complete variable domain reads GAGVSQSPSNKVTEKGKDVELRCDPISGHTALYWYRQSLGQGLEFLIYFQGNSAPDKSGLPSDRFSAERTGGSVSTLTIQRTQQEDSAVYLCASSFGRFYGYTFGSGTRLTVV.

V and J are TRBV28 and TRBJ1-6; D unclear. Trimming stripped 2 bases from V and 0 bases from J, with 5 bases between. In germline, CDR1 is MDHEN, CDR2 SYDVKM. The CDR3 covers 15 residues. The CDR3 loop is CASSLGHSYNSPLHF. DNA of the CDR3: TGTGCCAGCAGTTTAGGTCACTCCTATAATTCACCCCTCCACTTT.

Ten or more counts support this clonotype. The chain recombines TRBV6-1 with TRBJ1-2; D is possibly TRBD1 (5 bases). The V gene's germline CDR1 is MNHNS and CDR2 SASEGT. Between the trimmed V and J ends, which lost 6 bases and 2 bases, there was a span of 16 bases. This CDR3 is built from 15 residues. DNA for the CDR3: TGTGCCAGCAGGTCGGGACGGAGAACCAACTATGGCTACACCTTC. Translating gives CASRSGRRTNYGYTF.

V is TRBV2 and J is TRBJ1-5; D uncertain. There are 15 residues in the CDR3. V was shortened by 7 bases and J by 10 bases, with 23 bases between the two germline ends. The germline V gene encodes CDR1 SNHLY and CDR2 FYNNEI. In DNA, the CDR3 is TGTGCCAGCACTTTGGCTGCCCGGTTTGATGATCCCCAGCATTTT. This translates into CASTLAARFDDPQHF. The full variable domain, its missing parts supplied by reference TRBV2 and TRBJ1-5, is EPEVTQTPSHQVTQMGQEVILRCVPISNHLYFYWYRQILGQKVEFLVSFYNNEISEKSEIFDDQFSVERPDGSNFTLKIRSTKLEDSAMYFCASTLAARFDDPQHFGDGTRLSIL.

This clonotype was seen many times. J is TRBJ1-5 and V is TRBV12-3 or TRBV12-4; no reliable D call. This CDR3 spans 12 amino acids. V lost 7 bases and J 3 bases, leaving 7 bases between the germline ends. Written as DNA, the CDR3 is TGTGCCAGCAAAGGGTCCAATCAGCCCCAGCATTTT. Translating it yields CASKGSNQPQHF.

Note on this clonotype: Just one base apart from a much larger clone, this may be a read error. The V call is TRBV2, the J call TRBJ2-7; D is unresolved. The CDR3 length is 15 residues. V was clipped by 0 bases and J by 6 bases, with 15 bases between them. Germline CDR1 SNHLY, CDR2 FYNNEI. The CDR3 DNA sequence: TGTGCCAGCAGTGAAGCTGCCCTGCTGACCTCCGAGCAGTACTTC. This gives the protein CASSEAALLTSEQYF.

This chain uses TRBV18 with TRBJ2-3; no definite D call. Trimming removed 2 bases from V and 6 bases from J, with 12 bases in between. There are 14 residues in the CDR3. Germline V gives CDR1 KGHSH, CDR2 LQKENI. CDR3: CASSPNSGLDTQYF. In DNA, the CDR3 is TGTGCCAGCTCACCAAATTCGGGTCTGGATACGCAGTATTTT.